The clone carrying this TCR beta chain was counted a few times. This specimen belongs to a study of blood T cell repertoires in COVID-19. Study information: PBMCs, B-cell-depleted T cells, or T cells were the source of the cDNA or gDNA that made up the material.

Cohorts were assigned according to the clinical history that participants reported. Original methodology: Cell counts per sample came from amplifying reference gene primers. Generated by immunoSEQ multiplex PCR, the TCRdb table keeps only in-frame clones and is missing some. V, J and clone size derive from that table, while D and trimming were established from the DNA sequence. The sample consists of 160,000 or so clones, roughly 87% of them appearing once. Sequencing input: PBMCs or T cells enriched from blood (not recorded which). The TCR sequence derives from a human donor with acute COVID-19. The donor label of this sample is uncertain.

The CDR3 bases are TGTGCCAGCAGCTCGGACAGGATAAGCTATGGCTACACCTTC. The encoded protein is CASSSDRISYGYTF. The V and J genes are TRBV5-4 and TRBJ1-2, with 7 bases fitting TRBD1. Germline CDR1 is SGHNT and CDR2 is YYREEE (reference sequence). The CDR3 spans 14 residues. V trimming: 3 bases; J trimming: 4 bases; junction bases outside the gene matches: 6.